These 15 T cell receptor beta chains share one sample of origin, sequenced in a study of identical twins. A single record per CDR3 protein comes from TCRdb applying MiXCR to the 5' RACE reads. Altogether some 1,600,000 distinct CDR3 sequences are present, under 35% being singletons, with the ten largest covering around 0.25%. The source material was cord blood. The receptors come from a newborn girl in good health.

CDR3 DNA sequence: TGTGCCAGCAGTTTGGCGGGACCTTCGTTAAGCTCCTACAATGAGCAGTACTTC. Protein sequence: CASSLAGPSLSSYNEQYF. The rearrangement joins TRBV12-3 or TRBV12-4 to TRBJ2-1; perhaps TRBD2 as D (6 bases). The J call may not be correct, given that the DNA end is closer to TRBJ2-7. The CDR3 has 18 amino acids.

The chain couples TRBV4-1 to TRBJ2-2; 10 positions match TRBD1. This CDR3 contains 17 residues. Germline lookup yields CDR1 MGHRA and CDR2 YSYEKL. Unmatched junction bases numbered 5, after V lost 2 bases and J lost 2 bases. CDR3 sequence (DNA): TGCGCCAGCAGCCAATCCGGGACAGGGGTCAACACCGGGGAGCTGTTTTTT. As protein: CASSQSGTGVNTGELFF.

V and J are TRBV20-1 and TRBJ2-3; the match to TRBD2 covers 14 bases. V shed 0 bases and J 1 base; nucleotides not matched to a gene: 6. Germline lookup yields CDR1 DFQATT and CDR2 SNEGSKA (reference sequence). This CDR3 contains 18 residues. CDR3 sequence reads: CSARDLLTSGRGTDTQYF. CDR3 sequence (DNA): TGCAGTGCTAGAGACCTACTGACTAGCGGGAGGGGCACAGATACGCAGTATTTT.

This clonotype has more than one count but fewer than ten. This chain links TRBV6-5 with TRBJ2-4, with unresolved D. V was pared by 10 bases and J by 1 base, with 14 bases between. This CDR3 is 14 amino acids long. CDR1 and CDR2 from the germline V gene are MNHEY and SVGAGI. The chain's CDR3 is CATRPPGAKNIQYF. DNA of the CDR3: TGTGCCACCAGGCCGCCCGGGGCCAAAAACATTCAGTACTTC.

The chain uses TRBV3-1 and TRBJ2-2, with a possible D match to TRBD2 (7 bases). V was clipped by 4 bases and J by 3 bases, with 12 bases between them. The CDR3 length is 15 residues. Per the germline V gene, CDR1 is LGHDT and CDR2 is YNNKEL (reference sequence). DNA for the CDR3: TGTGCCAGCAGCCCAAGGGGGGGGGACACCGGGGAGCTGTTTTTT. It specifies CASSPRGGDTGELFF.

CDR3 sequence: CASSLQPGTPRVDEKLFF. The CDR3 DNA follows: TGTGCCAGCAGTTTGCAACCCGGGACGCCGAGGGTCGATGAAAAACTGTTTTTT. This chain uses TRBV27 with TRBJ1-4, with D maybe TRBD1 (5 bases). The CDR3 covers 18 residues. The germline V and J ends were trimmed by 3 bases and 6 bases, with 23 bases remaining between them. Germline loops: CDR1 MNHEY, CDR2 SMNVEV (reference sequence).

This clonotype appeared a few times. The rearrangement uses TRBV12-3 or TRBV12-4 and TRBJ1-4; 7 positions agree with TRBD1. The J segment lost 4 bases and the V segment lost 5 bases, leaving 10 bases of the junction unmatched. The CDR3 runs to 16 residues. In DNA form, the CDR3 reads TGTGCCAGCAGTCCCGACAGGGCCCTTTTTAATGAAAAACTGTTTTTT. Protein: CASSPDRALFNEKLFF.

This rearrangement joins TRBV3-1 to TRBJ2-4; 11 bases align to TRBD2. Germline V gene data show CDR1 as LGHDT and CDR2 as YNNKEL (reference sequence). This CDR3 is built from 13 residues. Trimming at V came to 1 base and at J to 13 bases, leaving 3 bases not matched to a gene. The CDR3 region has the DNA TGTGCCAGCAGCCAAGCTAGCGGGAGGAAGCAGTACTTC. Its translation: CASSQASGRKQYF.

The rearrangement uses TRBV27 and TRBJ2-3, with a weak D call TRBD2 (5 bases). Trimming took 8 bases from V and 0 from J, leaving 15 bases between them. The V gene's germline CDR1 is MNHEY and CDR2 SMNVEV (reference sequence). This CDR3 contains 15 residues. CDR3 DNA sequence: TGTGCCAGCGGAAGAATCGACTATAGCACAGATACGCAGTATTTT. It yields the protein CASGRIDYSTDTQYF.

This chain joins TRBV20-1 and TRBJ2-1; maybe TRBD2 (6 bases). The length of the CDR3 is 15 residues. Germline V CDR1 and CDR2: DFQATT, SNEGSKA (reference sequence). V gave up 4 bases and J gave up 1 base, with 14 bases separating them. The CDR3 DNA sequence: TGCAGTGCTAAGAACCGGGACTCGTCCTACAATGAGCAGTTCTTC. This encodes CSAKNRDSSYNEQFF.

Concerning this clonotype itself: Relative to the germline gene, one junction end is altered; a read error may explain this. The chain joins TRBV6-1 to TRBJ1-1, with 7 positions matching TRBD1. CDR3 length: 13 amino acids. Germline V CDR1 and CDR2: MNHNS, SASEGT. The DNA for the CDR3 is TGTGCCGGCAGTTGGACAGGAGGTACTGAAGCTTTCTTT. It translates to CAGSWTGGTEAFF.

The chain is built from TRBV3-1 and TRBJ2-5, with 10 nucleotides matching TRBD2. The V and J ends lost 0 bases and 5 bases, in that order; junction bases with no gene match: 9. Germline V gives CDR1 LGHDT, CDR2 YNNKEL (reference sequence). This CDR3 region has 17 residues. The CDR3 is CASSQDFTAGGRETQYF. The CDR3 coding sequence is TGTGCCAGCAGCCAAGATTTTACAGCGGGAGGGCGGGAGACCCAGTACTTC.

This clonotype was counted only a few times. The CDR3 is CSARDVRRRTEAFF. The DNA of the CDR3 is TGCAGTGCTAGAGATGTACGTCGGCGAACTGAAGCTTTCTTT. The V and J genes are TRBV20-1 and TRBJ1-1; the D is unclear. This CDR3 spans 14 amino acids. Germline CDR1 and CDR2: DFQATT and SNEGSKA (reference sequence). The V end lost 0 bases, the J end lost 5 bases, and 13 bases lay between the germline ends.

This clonotype has a handful of counts. The rearrangement links TRBV27 to TRBJ2-7, with D possibly TRBD1 on 6 matching bases. The CDR3 consists of 13 residues. Trimming removed 7 bases from V and 3 bases from J, with 13 bases in between. Germline-derived CDR1 and CDR2 are MNHEY and SMNVEV (reference sequence). The CDR3 bases are TGTGCCAGCACCCCGACAGGATACTACGAGCAGTACTTC. Translating it yields CASTPTGYYEQYF.

This chain joins TRBV7-9 and TRBJ2-1, with D unclear. Trimming pared 1 base from V and 3 bases from J, leaving 13 bases between. The CDR3 contains 16 residues. The germline gives CDR1 SEHNR, CDR2 FQNEAQ (reference sequence). CDR3 residues: CASSLDTDSIYNEQFF. The CDR3 nucleotides are TGTGCCAGCAGCTTAGATACAGATTCAATCTACAATGAGCAGTTCTTC.